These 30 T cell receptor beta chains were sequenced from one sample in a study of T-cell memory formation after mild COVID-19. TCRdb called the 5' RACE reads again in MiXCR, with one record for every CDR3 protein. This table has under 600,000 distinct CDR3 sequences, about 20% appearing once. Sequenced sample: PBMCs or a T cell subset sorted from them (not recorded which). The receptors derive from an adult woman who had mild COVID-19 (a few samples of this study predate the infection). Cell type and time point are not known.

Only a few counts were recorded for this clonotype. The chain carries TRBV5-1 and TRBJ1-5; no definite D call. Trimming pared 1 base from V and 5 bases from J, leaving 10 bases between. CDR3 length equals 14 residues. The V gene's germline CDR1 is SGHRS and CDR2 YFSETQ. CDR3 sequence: CASSLSGSDQPQHF. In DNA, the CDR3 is TGCGCCAGCAGCTTGTCGGGAAGTGATCAGCCCCAGCATTTT.

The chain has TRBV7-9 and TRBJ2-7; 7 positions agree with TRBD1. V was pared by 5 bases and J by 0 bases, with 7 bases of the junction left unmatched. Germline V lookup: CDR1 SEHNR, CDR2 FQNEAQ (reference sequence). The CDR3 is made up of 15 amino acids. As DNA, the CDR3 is TGTGCCAGCAGCCTTGACAGGGCCCACTCCTACGAGCAGTACTTC. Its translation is CASSLDRAHSYEQYF.

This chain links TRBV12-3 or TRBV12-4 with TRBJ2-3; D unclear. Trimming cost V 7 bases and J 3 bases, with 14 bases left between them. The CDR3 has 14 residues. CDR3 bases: TGTGCCAGCACCGCCGGCCCCGGGACAGATACGCAGTATTTT. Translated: CASTAGPGTDTQYF.

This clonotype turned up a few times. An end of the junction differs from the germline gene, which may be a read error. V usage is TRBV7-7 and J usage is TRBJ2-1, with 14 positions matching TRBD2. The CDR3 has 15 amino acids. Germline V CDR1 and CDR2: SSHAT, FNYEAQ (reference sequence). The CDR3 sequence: CASSRGTSGRDEQFF. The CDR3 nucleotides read TGTGCTAGCAGTAGAGGGACTAGCGGGAGAGATGAGCAGTTCTTC.

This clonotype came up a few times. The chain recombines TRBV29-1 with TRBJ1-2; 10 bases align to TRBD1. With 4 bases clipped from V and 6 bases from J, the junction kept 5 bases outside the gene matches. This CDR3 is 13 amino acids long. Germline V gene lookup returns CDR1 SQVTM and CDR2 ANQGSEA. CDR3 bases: TGCAGCGTTGGACGTGGACAGGGGGATGGCTACACCTTC. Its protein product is CSVGRGQGDGYTF.

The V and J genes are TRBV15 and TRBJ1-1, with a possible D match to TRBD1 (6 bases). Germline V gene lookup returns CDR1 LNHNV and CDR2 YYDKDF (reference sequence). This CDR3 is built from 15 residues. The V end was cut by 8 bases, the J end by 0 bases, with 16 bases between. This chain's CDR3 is CATHERGSMNTEAFF. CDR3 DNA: TGTGCCACCCACGAGAGGGGGAGCATGAACACTGAAGCTTTCTTT.

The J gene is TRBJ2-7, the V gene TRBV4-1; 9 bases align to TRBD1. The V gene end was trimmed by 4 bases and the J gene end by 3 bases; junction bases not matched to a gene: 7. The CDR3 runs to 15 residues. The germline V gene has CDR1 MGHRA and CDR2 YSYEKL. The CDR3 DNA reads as TGCGCCAGCAGCCCCCTGACAGGGGGTGGCTACGAGCAGTACTTC. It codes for CASSPLTGGGYEQYF.

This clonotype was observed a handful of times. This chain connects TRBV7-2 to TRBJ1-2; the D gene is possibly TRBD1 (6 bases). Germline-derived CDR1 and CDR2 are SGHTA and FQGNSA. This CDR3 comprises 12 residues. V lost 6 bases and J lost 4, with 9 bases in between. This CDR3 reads CASRTGFYGYTF. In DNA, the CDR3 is TGTGCCAGCAGGACAGGATTCTATGGCTACACCTTC.

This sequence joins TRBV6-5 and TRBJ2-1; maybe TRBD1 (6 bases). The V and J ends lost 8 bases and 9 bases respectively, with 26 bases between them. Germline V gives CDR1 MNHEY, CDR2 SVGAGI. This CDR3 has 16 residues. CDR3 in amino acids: CASYAANPSGAGEQFF. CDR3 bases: TGTGCCAGCTACGCCGCTAACCCCTCAGGGGCCGGTGAGCAGTTCTTC.

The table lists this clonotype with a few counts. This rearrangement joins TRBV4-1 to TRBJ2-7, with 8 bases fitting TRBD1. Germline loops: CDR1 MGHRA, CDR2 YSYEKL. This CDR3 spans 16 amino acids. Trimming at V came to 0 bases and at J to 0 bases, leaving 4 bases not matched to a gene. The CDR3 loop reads CASSQDPRGLSYEQYF. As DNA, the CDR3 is TGCGCCAGCAGCCAAGATCCCAGGGGGCTCTCCTACGAGCAGTACTTC.

The CDR3 DNA reads as TGTGCCAGCAGCCACCTCCCTGGGACAGGGGGCACCGGGGAGCTGTTTTTT. This encodes CASSHLPGTGGTGELFF. The rearrangement links TRBV7-3 to TRBJ2-2; the match to TRBD1 covers 11 bases. The CDR3 sequence is 17 residues long. CDR1 and CDR2 (germline): SGHTA, FQGTGA. With V trimmed by 5 bases and J by 4 bases, 9 bases remained unmatched.

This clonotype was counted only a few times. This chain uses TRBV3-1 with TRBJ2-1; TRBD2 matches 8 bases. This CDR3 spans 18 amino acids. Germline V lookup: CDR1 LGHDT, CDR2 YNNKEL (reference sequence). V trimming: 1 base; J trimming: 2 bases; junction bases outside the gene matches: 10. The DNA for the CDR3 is TGTGCCAGCAGCCAAGTAGCGGGGTCCCCTGGGGCCTACAATGAGCAGTTCTTC. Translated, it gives CASSQVAGSPGAYNEQFF.

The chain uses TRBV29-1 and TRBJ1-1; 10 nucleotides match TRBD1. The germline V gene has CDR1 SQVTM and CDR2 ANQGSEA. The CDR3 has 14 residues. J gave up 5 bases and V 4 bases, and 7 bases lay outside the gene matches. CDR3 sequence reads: CSVGGGQGRTEAFF. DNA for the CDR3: TGCAGCGTTGGGGGGGGACAGGGGCGAACTGAAGCTTTCTTT.

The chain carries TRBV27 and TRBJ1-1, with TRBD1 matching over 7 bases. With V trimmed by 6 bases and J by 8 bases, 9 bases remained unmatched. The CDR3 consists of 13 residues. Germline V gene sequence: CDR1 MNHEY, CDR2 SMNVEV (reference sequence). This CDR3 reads CASSGTAGLEAFF. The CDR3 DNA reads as TGTGCCAGCAGCGGGACAGCTGGACTAGAAGCTTTCTTT.

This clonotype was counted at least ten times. The CDR3 is CASSSSGGSGGYTF. CDR3 in DNA: TGTGCCAGCAGCTCGAGTGGCGGATCAGGAGGCTACACCTTC. The V call is TRBV7-3, the J call TRBJ1-2; D gene unclear. In germline, CDR1 is SGHTA, CDR2 FQGTGA. The CDR3 is 14 residues long. Deletions cut 4 bases from V and 8 bases from J, with 17 bases between.

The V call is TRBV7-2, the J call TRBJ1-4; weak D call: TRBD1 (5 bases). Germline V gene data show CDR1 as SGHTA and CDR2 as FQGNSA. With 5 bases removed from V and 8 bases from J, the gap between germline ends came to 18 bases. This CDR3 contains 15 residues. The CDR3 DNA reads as TGTGCCAGCAGCACAGGCATTCCGAAGAAAGAAAAACTGTTTTTT. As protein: CASSTGIPKKEKLFF.

In DNA form, the CDR3 reads TGTGCCAGCTCACCACCGGGACAACTTAAGAATGAAAAACTGTTTTTT. Its translation is CASSPPGQLKNEKLFF. This chain links TRBV18 with TRBJ1-4; the D gene is possibly TRBD1 (6 bases). Trimming stripped 0 bases from V and 5 bases from J, with 13 bases between. Germline lookup yields CDR1 KGHSH and CDR2 LQKENI. This CDR3 contains 16 residues.

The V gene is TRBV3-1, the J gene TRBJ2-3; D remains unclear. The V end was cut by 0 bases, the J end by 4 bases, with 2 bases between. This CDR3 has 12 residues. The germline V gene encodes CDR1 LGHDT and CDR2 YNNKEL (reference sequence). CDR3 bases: TGTGCCAGCAGCCAAGACGCAGATACGCAGTATTTT. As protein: CASSQDADTQYF.

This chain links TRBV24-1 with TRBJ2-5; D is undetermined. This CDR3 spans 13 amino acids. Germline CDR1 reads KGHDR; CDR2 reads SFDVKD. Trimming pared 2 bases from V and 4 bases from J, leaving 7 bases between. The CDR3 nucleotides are TGTGCCACCAGTGATTGGTCCTCAGAGACCCAGTACTTC. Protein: CATSDWSSETQYF.

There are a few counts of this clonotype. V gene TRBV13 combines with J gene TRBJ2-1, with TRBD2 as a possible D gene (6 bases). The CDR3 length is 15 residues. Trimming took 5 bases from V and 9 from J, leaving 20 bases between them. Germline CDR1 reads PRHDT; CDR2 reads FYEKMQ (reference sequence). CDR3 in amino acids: CASSHGGGLQGEQFF. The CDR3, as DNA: TGTGCCAGCAGCCACGGGGGAGGATTGCAGGGTGAGCAGTTCTTC.

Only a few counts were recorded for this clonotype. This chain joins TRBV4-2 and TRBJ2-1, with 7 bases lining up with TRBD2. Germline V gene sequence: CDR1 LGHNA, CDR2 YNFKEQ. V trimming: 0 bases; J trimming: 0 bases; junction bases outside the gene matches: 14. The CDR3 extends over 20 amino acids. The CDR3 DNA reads TGTGCCAGCAGCCAAGATGCCCCCGGGAGGCCCCTGTACTCCTACAATGAGCAGTTCTTC. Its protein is CASSQDAPGRPLYSYNEQFF.

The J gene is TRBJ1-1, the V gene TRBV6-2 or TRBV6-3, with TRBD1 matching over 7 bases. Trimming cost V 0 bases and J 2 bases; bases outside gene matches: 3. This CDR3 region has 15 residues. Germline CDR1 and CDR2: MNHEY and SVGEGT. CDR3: CASSYSQGDNTEAFF. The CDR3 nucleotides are TGTGCCAGCAGTTACTCCCAGGGGGATAACACTGAAGCTTTCTTT.

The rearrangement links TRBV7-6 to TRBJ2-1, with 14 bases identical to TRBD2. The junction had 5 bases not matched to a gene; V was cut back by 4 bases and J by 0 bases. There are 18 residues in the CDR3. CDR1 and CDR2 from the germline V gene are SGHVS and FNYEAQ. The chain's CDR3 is CASSSTSGGGRSYNEQFF. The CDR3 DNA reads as TGTGCCAGCAGCTCGACTAGCGGGGGGGGTCGCTCCTACAATGAGCAGTTCTTC.

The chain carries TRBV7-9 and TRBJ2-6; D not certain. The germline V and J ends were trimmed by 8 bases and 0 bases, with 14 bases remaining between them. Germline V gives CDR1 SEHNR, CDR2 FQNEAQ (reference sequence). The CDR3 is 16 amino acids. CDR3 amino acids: CASRGPTFSGANVLTF. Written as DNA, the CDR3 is TGTGCCAGCCGCGGACCGACCTTCTCTGGGGCCAACGTCCTGACTTTC.

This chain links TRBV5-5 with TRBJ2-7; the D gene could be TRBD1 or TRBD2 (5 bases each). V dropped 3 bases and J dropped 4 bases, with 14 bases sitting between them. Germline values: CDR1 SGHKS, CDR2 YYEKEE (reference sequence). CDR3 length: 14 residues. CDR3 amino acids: CASSWSGTEYEQYF. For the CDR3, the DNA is TGTGCCAGCAGCTGGTCCGGGACCGAGTACGAGCAGTACTTC.

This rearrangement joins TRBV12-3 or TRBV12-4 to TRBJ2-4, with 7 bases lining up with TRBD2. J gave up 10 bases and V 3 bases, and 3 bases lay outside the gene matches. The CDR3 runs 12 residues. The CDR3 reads CASSFAGEIQYF. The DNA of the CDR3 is TGTGCCAGCAGTTTTGCGGGGGAGATTCAGTACTTC.

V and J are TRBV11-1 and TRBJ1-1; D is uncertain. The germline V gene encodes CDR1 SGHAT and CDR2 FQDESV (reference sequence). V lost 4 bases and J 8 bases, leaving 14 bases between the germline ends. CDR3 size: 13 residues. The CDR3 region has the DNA TGTGCCAGCAGCTCCTTTGAGGGCCCAGAAGCTTTCTTT. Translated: CASSSFEGPEAFF.

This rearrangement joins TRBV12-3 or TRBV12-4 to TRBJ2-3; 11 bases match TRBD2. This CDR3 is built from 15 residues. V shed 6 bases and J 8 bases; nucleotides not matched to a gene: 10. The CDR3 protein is CASSTGLAEALTQYF. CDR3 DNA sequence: TGTGCCAGCAGCACGGGACTAGCGGAAGCCCTTACGCAGTATTTT.

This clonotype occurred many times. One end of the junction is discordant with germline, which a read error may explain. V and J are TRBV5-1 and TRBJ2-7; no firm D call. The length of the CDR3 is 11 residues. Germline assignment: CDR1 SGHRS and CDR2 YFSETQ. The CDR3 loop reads CASSSTYEQYF. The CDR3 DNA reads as TGTGCCAGCAGCTCCACTTACGAGCAGTACTTC.

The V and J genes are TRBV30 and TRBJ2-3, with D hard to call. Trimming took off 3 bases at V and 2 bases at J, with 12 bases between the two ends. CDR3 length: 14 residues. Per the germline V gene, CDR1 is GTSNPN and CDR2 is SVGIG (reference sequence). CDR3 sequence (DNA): TGTGCCTGGAGCGAGTATGGCTACACAGATACGCAGTATTTT. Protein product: CAWSEYGYTDTQYF.